The 29 T cell receptor beta chains given below trace back to one sample, sequenced in a study of cytomegalovirus exposure and HLA in healthy donors. The method was immunoSEQ multiplex PCR; TCRdb's version includes in-frame clones alone and lacks a portion of them. This sample has under 200,000 clones; 86% occur once, and the top ten carry 5.7%. Material for sequencing was PBMCs. These receptors came from a woman under 40 in good health and CMV-seronegative.

This rearrangement joins TRBV15 to TRBJ1-1, with 8 bases fitting TRBD1. CDR3 length equals 12 residues. V lost 8 bases to trimming and J lost 7 bases; unmatched junction nucleotides: 6. The V gene's germline CDR1 is LNHNV and CDR2 YYDKDF (reference sequence). The CDR3 sequence: CATGQGWGEAFF. Here the CDR3 DNA reads TGTGCCACCGGACAGGGCTGGGGTGAAGCTTTCTTT.

This chain links TRBV19 with TRBJ2-5, with no clear D. CDR1 and CDR2 (germline): LNHDA, SQIVND (reference sequence). V lost 6 bases to trimming and J lost 5 bases, with 19 bases between them. The CDR3 covers 15 residues. In nucleotides, the CDR3 is TGTGCCAGTAGAAGGGTTGGCTCCACGCAGGAGACCCAGTACTTC. Amino acids: CASRRVGSTQETQYF.

This clone was observed once. This sequence joins TRBV28 and TRBJ2-2; D call uncertain. V lost 7 bases and J 5 bases, leaving 11 bases between the germline ends. CDR1 and CDR2 (germline): MDHEN, SYDVKM. CDR3 length: 13 amino acids. The chain's CDR3 is CASKRGVTGELFF. For the CDR3, the DNA is TGTGCCAGCAAAAGAGGAGTAACCGGGGAGCTGTTTTTT.

The sample holds a few counts of this clone. The rearrangement uses TRBV5-5 and TRBJ1-5; D gene unclear. This CDR3 is built from 13 residues. Trimming pared 2 bases from V and 5 bases from J, leaving 8 bases between. Germline assignment: CDR1 SGHKS and CDR2 YYEKEE (reference sequence). As DNA, the CDR3 is TGTGCCAGCAGCTTCGGGTCTGATCAGCCCCAGCATTTT. Its translation: CASSFGSDQPQHF.

V gene TRBV5-4 combines with J gene TRBJ2-7; D is ambiguous. Germline V lookup: CDR1 SGHNT, CDR2 YYREEE (reference sequence). CDR3 size: 13 residues. The V end was cut by 0 bases, the J end by 5 bases, with 9 bases between. For the CDR3, the DNA is TGTGCCAGCAGCTTGGAGATTGGCGACGAGCAGTACTTC. It yields the protein CASSLEIGDEQYF. Complete variable domain (other parts from reference TRBV5-4 and TRBJ2-7): ETGVTQSPTHLIKTRGQQVTLRCSSQSGHNTVSWYQQALGQGPQFIFQYYREEENGRGNFPPRFSGLQFPNYSSELNVNALELDDSALYLCASSLEIGDEQYFGPGTRLTVT.

The chain uses TRBV29-1 and TRBJ1-2, with 7 bases aligning to TRBD1. CDR1 is SQVTM and CDR2 is ANQGSEA in the germline V gene. The CDR3 has 14 residues. The V gene end was trimmed by 0 bases and the J gene end by 6 bases; junction bases not matched to a gene: 7. CDR3 amino acids: CSVEEPGQRDGYTF. The CDR3 region has the DNA TGCAGCGTTGAAGAACCGGGACAGAGGGATGGCTACACCTTC.

This chain links TRBV7-2 with TRBJ1-1; D possibly corresponds to TRBD1 (6 bases). The CDR3 has 13 residues. V lost 4 bases to trimming and J lost 10 bases, with 16 bases between them. Germline V gives CDR1 SGHTA, CDR2 FQGNSA. CDR3 sequence: CASSSRLVGGAFF. The CDR3 nucleotides are TGTGCCAGCAGCTCTAGGTTAGTAGGGGGAGCTTTCTTT.

The chain carries TRBV11-2 and TRBJ1-2; D is ambiguous. Germline V gene data show CDR1 as SGHAT and CDR2 as FQNNGV. This CDR3 spans 15 amino acids. The V gene lost 5 bases and the J gene lost 8 bases, with 21 bases spanning the gap. CDR3 nucleotides: TGTGCCAGCAGCCCAACAGATTCCTACACGGGGGGCTACACCTTC. This translates into CASSPTDSYTGGYTF. The whole variable domain, filled in from reference TRBV11-2 and TRBJ1-2, reads EAGVAQSPRYKIIEKRQSVAFWCNPISGHATLYWYQQILGQGPKLLIQFQNNGVVDDSQLPKDRFSAERLKGVDSTLKIQPAKLEDSAVYLCASSPTDSYTGGYTFGSGTRLTVV.

V and J are TRBV28 and TRBJ2-5, with 7 bases that match TRBD1. The CDR3 has 17 amino acids. V lost 3 bases to trimming and J lost 2 bases; unmatched junction nucleotides: 12. The V gene's germline CDR1 is MDHEN and CDR2 SYDVKM. The CDR3 bases are TGTGCCAGCAGTTTGTGGACAGGACTTACCGATCAAGAGACCCAGTACTTC. Residues: CASSLWTGLTDQETQYF.

V gene TRBV27 combines with J gene TRBJ2-6, with TRBD1 matching over 7 bases. V was clipped by 6 bases and J by 2 bases; unmatched bases: 7. Germline-derived CDR1 and CDR2 are MNHEY and SMNVEV (reference sequence). CDR3 size: 16 residues. The CDR3 DNA follows: TGTGCCAGCAGCCCGTACAGGGGAGCTGGGGCCAACGTCCTGACTTTC. As protein: CASSPYRGAGANVLTF.

The chain uses TRBV7-6 and TRBJ2-7; 8 bases are shared with TRBD2. CDR3 size: 14 residues. Germline trimming cut 5 bases from V and 3 bases from J; bases unmatched to any gene: 6. The germline gives CDR1 SGHVS, CDR2 FNYEAQ. DNA of the CDR3: TGTGCCAGCAGCCCGTCCGGGAGGGTCTACGAGCAGTACTTC. Protein sequence: CASSPSGRVYEQYF.

This clone was detected once. The chain has TRBV29-1 and TRBJ2-5, with 11 bases fitting TRBD2. This CDR3 has 13 amino acids. J lost 5 bases, V lost 3 bases, and 2 bases had no gene match. Germline V gene lookup returns CDR1 SQVTM and CDR2 ANQGSEA. CDR3 sequence: CSVDLAGGETQYF. The CDR3, as DNA: TGCAGCGTTGACCTAGCGGGGGGTGAGACCCAGTACTTC.

The chain is built from TRBV5-1 and TRBJ1-5; tentative D call: TRBD1 (5 bases). V was pared by 0 bases and J by 4 bases, with 8 bases between. Germline V gene lookup returns CDR1 SGHRS and CDR2 YFSETQ. This CDR3 spans 14 amino acids. The CDR3 here is CASSLEGDNQPQHF. The CDR3 DNA reads TGCGCCAGCAGCTTGGAAGGGGATAATCAGCCCCAGCATTTT.

Comment on this clone: Different DNA sequences within this sample yield the same CDR3. The rearrangement links TRBV28 to TRBJ1-5; D gene unclear. Trimming took off 6 bases at V and 0 bases at J, with 3 bases between the two ends. Germline V gene sequence: CDR1 MDHEN, CDR2 SYDVKM. This CDR3 has 12 residues. The CDR3 is CASRDSNQPQHF. The DNA of the CDR3 is TGTGCCAGCAGGGATAGCAATCAGCCCCAGCATTTT. Drawing the rest from reference TRBV28 and TRBJ1-5, the complete variable domain is DVKVTQSSRYLVKRTGEKVFLECVQDMDHENMFWYRQDPGLGLRLIYFSYDVKMKEKGDIPEGYSVSREKKERFSLILESASTNQTSMYLCASRDSNQPQHFGDGTRLSIL.

The chain is built from TRBV4-2 and TRBJ2-7; D is perhaps TRBD1 or TRBD2 (5 bases each). With 3 bases removed from V and 0 bases from J, the gap between germline ends came to 12 bases. The CDR3 length is 15 residues. The germline V gene encodes CDR1 LGHNA and CDR2 YNFKEQ. CDR3 in DNA: TGTGCCAGCAGCCACCTAGGGACGGCCTCCTACGAGCAGTACTTC. Translated: CASSHLGTASYEQYF.

This clone appeared a single time. V usage is TRBV2 and J usage is TRBJ2-7; D unclear. Germline V lookup: CDR1 SNHLY, CDR2 FYNNEI. This CDR3 comprises 12 residues. Between the trimmed V and J ends, which lost 1 base and 3 bases, there was a span of 4 bases. CDR3 amino acids: CASSEVGYEQYF. DNA for the CDR3: TGTGCCAGCAGTGAAGTCGGCTACGAGCAGTACTTC.

The rearrangement uses TRBV5-4 and TRBJ2-2; perhaps TRBD1 as D (6 bases). Per germline, CDR1 SGHNT and CDR2 YYREEE (reference sequence). The length of the CDR3 is 16 residues. With 0 bases removed from V and 8 bases from J, the gap between germline ends came to 17 bases. The CDR3 bases are TGTGCCAGCAGCTTGGTTGGCAGGGGCATTTCGGGGGAGCTGTTTTTT. This codes for CASSLVGRGISGELFF.

This clone has only one observation. J is TRBJ2-1 and V is TRBV5-6; D is possibly TRBD1 (6 bases). Germline V gene lookup returns CDR1 SGHDT and CDR2 YYEEEE. The V end was cut by 6 bases, the J end by 3 bases, with 13 bases between. The CDR3 is made up of 14 amino acids. As DNA, the CDR3 is TGTGCCAGCACCGGCAGGGGTCGCTACAATGAGCAGTTCTTC. Translating it yields CASTGRGRYNEQFF.

The CDR3, as DNA: TGTGCCAGCACACCGGGGAGGGTTAACTATGGCTACACCTTC. This codes for CASTPGRVNYGYTF. The chain carries TRBV6-1 and TRBJ1-2; D remains ambiguous. The V gene's germline CDR1 is MNHNS and CDR2 SASEGT. The CDR3 is made up of 14 amino acids. Trimming took 7 bases from V and 1 from J, leaving 13 bases between them.

There are a few counts of this clone. This chain uses TRBV7-6 with TRBJ1-4; D is perhaps TRBD1 (5 bases). The germline V gene has CDR1 SGHVS and CDR2 FNYEAQ. This CDR3 region has 16 residues. V shed 1 base and J shed 7 bases, with 16 bases lying between them. This CDR3 reads CASSLGRLGGGEKLFF. Here the CDR3 DNA reads TGTGCCAGCAGCTTAGGGCGATTGGGGGGAGGTGAAAAACTGTTTTTT.

The rearrangement links TRBV7-8 to TRBJ2-7, with 9 bases aligning to TRBD2. This CDR3 contains 15 residues. With V trimmed by 5 bases and J by 7 bases, 12 bases remained unmatched. CDR1 is SGHVS, CDR2 FQNEAQ, per germline. The DNA of the CDR3 is TGTGCCAGCAGCCAAGGGCGGGAGGGGCTTGGGGAGCAGTACTTC. It translates to CASSQGREGLGEQYF.

The chain recombines TRBV7-9 with TRBJ1-4; D might be TRBD1 (5 bases). With 1 base removed from V and 8 bases from J, the gap between germline ends came to 8 bases. Germline V CDR1 and CDR2: SEHNR, FQNEAQ (reference sequence). CDR3 size: 13 residues. CDR3 region: CASSLGAGEKLFF. In DNA, the CDR3 is TGTGCCAGCAGCTTAGGGGCAGGGGAAAAACTGTTTTTT.

The J gene is TRBJ2-1, the V gene TRBV29-1; possible D gene TRBD1, 6 bases. This CDR3 has 12 residues. CDR1 is SQVTM and CDR2 is ANQGSEA in the germline V gene. V was clipped by 8 bases and J by 9 bases, with 17 bases between them. CDR3 sequence (DNA): TGCAGCCAAGCCTCGACAGGCGGTGAGCAGTTCTTC. Translation: CSQASTGGEQFF.

This chain connects TRBV6-5 to TRBJ2-7; D not resolved. This CDR3 has 13 amino acids. CDR1 is MNHEY, CDR2 SVGAGI, per germline. Trimming left V 4 bases short and J 6 bases short, with 13 bases between. CDR3 in DNA: TGTGCCAGCAGTTGGGTCGGAGATATCGAGCAGTACTTC. Encoded protein: CASSWVGDIEQYF.

This chain connects TRBV7-2 to TRBJ2-3; 11 positions agree with TRBD1. Germline V CDR1 and CDR2: SGHTA, FQGNSA. The junction had 4 bases not matched to a gene; V was cut back by 1 base and J by 4 bases. The CDR3 has 16 residues. The DNA for the CDR3 is TGTGCCAGCAGCTTAGTCGGGACAGGGGGAGCAGATACGCAGTATTTT. It encodes CASSLVGTGGADTQYF.

The genes are TRBV7-6 and TRBJ2-5, with D hard to call. The CDR3 extends over 14 amino acids. The V gene's germline CDR1 is SGHVS and CDR2 FNYEAQ. Trimming took 3 bases from V and 5 from J, leaving 13 bases between them. CDR3 in amino acids: CASSFFDLDETQYF. In DNA form, the CDR3 reads TGTGCCAGCAGCTTTTTCGACCTTGATGAGACCCAGTACTTC.

The chain joins TRBV10-3 to TRBJ2-7; D remains unclear. Per germline, CDR1 ENHRY and CDR2 SYGVKD. Deletions cut 8 bases from V and 5 bases from J, with 16 bases between. CDR3 size: 13 residues. CDR3 loop: CAIGMNQENEQYF. In DNA form, the CDR3 reads TGTGCCATCGGTATGAATCAGGAAAACGAGCAGTACTTC.

The CDR3 DNA follows: TGTGCCAGCAGCTTAGCGCGGGGGGAGGAACTGTTTTTT. Translating gives CASSLARGEELFF. This chain joins TRBV7-9 and TRBJ1-4; maybe TRBD1 (5 bases). V shed 0 bases and J shed 12 bases, with 11 bases lying between them. Germline CDR1 SEHNR, CDR2 FQNEAQ (reference sequence). This CDR3 is 13 amino acids long.

This chain links TRBV30 with TRBJ2-1; D unclear. Deletions cut 2 bases from V and 6 bases from J, with 17 bases between. Germline CDR1 GTSNPN, CDR2 SVGIG (reference sequence). CDR3 length: 15 amino acids. DNA of the CDR3: TGTGCCTGGAGTACCCCGTCGGGCGCGCGCAATGAGCAGTTCTTC. It encodes CAWSTPSGARNEQFF.